This T cell receptor (beta chain) was obtained from a study of blood T cell repertoires in COVID-19 (dated by TCRdb to about 2020). As for the study more broadly: Samples from collaborators originated in the United States, Italy and Spain and spanned both the acute and convalescent phases of COVID-19. Nearly every sample came with metadata listing a de-identified subject ID, COVID-19 status, age in years and sex. Where available, HLA class I and class II types were obtained from metadata supplied by the sample provider rather than from assay-based typing. The prospective study material was composed of cDNA or gDNA derived from T cells, B-cell-depleted T cells, or PBMCs. The dataset comprised deeply sampled blood TCRbeta repertoires from subjects exposed to, actively infected with, or recovered from COVID-19. The repertoires were released in a freely available public database intended as a resource for research on the immune response to SARS-CoV-2. Samples were obtained from the ongoing ImmuneRACE study (first 160 participants) and from some 1,200 subjects provided by 6 global collaborators.

Germline trimming: 4 bases from V, 3 bases from J; junction bases outside gene matches: 4. From the cysteine up to the phenylalanine, the CDR3 has a length of 16 residues. The read is trimmed to its CDR3 DNA, 48 bases read in frame from base 1. For CDR1 and CDR2, the germline V gene lists MNHNS and SASEGT. As to this clone: Its antigen is currently not known. There are no base qualities to consult, and no much larger clone falls within one base.

TCRbeta CDR3 regions were amplified from genomic DNA using the immunoSEQ Assay, a bias-controlled multiplex PCR. The original pipeline was this. The number of nucleated cells in each sample was estimated from the amplification of reference gene primers within the assay. Sequence reads were collapsed and filtered to measure the absolute abundance of every unique TCRbeta CDR3 rearrangement. For each sample, productive Simpson clonality was calculated as the square root of Simpson's diversity index over productive rearrangements. Imported from immuneACCESS, the table was reduced by TCRdb to in-frame sequences with V and J called. These copies leave out some clones; in studies compared against another copy, an unresolved V gene accounts for under half, and the cause of the remainder is not known. The V and J calls and clone size come from that table; D and trimming were worked out from the DNA. Across this sample there are about 120,000 clones, with approximately 85% seen only once. The top ten clones comprise 12% of the sample.

Each collaborating institution followed its own protocols to collect whole blood in K2EDTA tubes. Collaborator samples were shipped for TCRbeta analysis as frozen whole blood, isolated PBMCs, or DNA extracted from either sample type. The paper's findings and limits, for the study overall: How much clinical and demographic metadata was included differed by source and by participant, and the metadata was provided uncurated.

This TCR derives from a human donor in a cohort sampled during active COVID-19. The V and J genes are TRBV6-1 and TRBJ2-2, and 11 bases in between align with TRBD2. Sequencing was performed on peripheral blood. DNA sequence: TGTGCCAGCAGTGTAGCGGGGGGGACCTACACCGGGGAGCTGTTTTTT. The translation is CASSVAGGTYTGELFF.